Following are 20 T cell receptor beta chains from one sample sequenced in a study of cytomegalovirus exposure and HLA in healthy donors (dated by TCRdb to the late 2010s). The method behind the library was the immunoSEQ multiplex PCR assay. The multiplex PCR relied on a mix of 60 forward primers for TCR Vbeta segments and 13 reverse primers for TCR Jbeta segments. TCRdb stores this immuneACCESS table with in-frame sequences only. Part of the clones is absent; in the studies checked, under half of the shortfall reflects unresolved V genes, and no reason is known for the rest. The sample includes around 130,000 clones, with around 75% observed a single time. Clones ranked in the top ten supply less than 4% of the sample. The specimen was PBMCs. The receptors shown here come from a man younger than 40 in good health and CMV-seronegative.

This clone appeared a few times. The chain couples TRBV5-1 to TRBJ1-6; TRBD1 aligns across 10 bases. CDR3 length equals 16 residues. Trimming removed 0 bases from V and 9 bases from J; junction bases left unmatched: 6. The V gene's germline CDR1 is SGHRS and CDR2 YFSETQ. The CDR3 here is CASSLVYGTGVSPLHF. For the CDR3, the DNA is TGCGCCAGCAGCTTGGTGTACGGGACAGGGGTTTCACCCCTCCACTTT.

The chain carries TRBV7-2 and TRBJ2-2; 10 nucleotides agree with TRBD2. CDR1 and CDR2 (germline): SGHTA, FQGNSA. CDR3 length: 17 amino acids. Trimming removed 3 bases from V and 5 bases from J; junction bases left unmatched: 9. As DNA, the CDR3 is TGTGCCAGCAGCTTTCCTAGCGGGGGTATTTTAACCGGGGAGCTGTTTTTT. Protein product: CASSFPSGGILTGELFF.

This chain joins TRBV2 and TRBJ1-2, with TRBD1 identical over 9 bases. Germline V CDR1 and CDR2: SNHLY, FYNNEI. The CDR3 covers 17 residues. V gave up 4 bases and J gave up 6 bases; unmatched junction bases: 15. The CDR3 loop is CASSVGTGITYPDGYTF. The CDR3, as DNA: TGTGCCAGCAGTGTAGGGACAGGGATTACATACCCTGATGGCTACACCTTC.

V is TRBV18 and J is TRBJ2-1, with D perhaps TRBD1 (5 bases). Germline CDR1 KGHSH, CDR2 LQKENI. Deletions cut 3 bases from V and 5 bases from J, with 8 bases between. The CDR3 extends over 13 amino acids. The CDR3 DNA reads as TGTGCCAGCTCACCCAGGGTGGACAATGAGCAGTTCTTC. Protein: CASSPRVDNEQFF.

DNA for the CDR3: TGTGCCAGCAGAGAACAGGGGAGGCAAGAGACCCAGTACTTC. Residues: CASREQGRQETQYF. The rearrangement uses TRBV6-5 and TRBJ2-5; tentative D call: TRBD1 (7 bases). Germline V gene sequence: CDR1 MNHEY, CDR2 SVGAGI. The CDR3 contains 14 residues. V lost 6 bases and J 2 bases, leaving 13 bases between the germline ends.

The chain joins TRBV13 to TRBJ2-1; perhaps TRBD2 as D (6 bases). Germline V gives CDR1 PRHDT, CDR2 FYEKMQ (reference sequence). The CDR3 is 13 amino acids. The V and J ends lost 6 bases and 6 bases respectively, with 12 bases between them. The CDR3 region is CASRGGMVNEQFF. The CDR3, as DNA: TGTGCCAGCAGGGGGGGAATGGTCAATGAGCAGTTCTTC.

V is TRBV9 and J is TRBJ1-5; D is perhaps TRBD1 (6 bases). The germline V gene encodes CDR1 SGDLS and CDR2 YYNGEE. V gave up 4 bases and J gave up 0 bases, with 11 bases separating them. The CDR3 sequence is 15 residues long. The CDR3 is CASSSGAYSNQPQHF. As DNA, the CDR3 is TGTGCCAGCAGCTCAGGGGCGTATAGCAATCAGCCCCAGCATTTT.

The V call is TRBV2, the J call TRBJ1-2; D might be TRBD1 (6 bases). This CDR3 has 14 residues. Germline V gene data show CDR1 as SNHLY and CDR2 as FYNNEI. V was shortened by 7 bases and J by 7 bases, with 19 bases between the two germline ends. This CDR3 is CASTINRVRGGYTF. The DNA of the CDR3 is TGTGCCAGCACAATTAACAGGGTCCGAGGTGGCTACACCTTC.

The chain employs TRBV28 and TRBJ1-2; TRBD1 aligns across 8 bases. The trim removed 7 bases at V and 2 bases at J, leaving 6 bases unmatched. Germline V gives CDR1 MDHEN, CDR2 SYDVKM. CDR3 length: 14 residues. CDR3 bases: TGTGCCAGCACCCGGACAGGGAGAAACTATGGCTACACCTTC. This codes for CASTRTGRNYGYTF.

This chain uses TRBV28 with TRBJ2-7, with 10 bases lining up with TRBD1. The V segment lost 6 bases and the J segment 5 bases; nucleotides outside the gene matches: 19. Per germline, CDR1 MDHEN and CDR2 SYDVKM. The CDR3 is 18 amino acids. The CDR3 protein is CASRPGTGVGAGFHEQYF. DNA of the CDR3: TGTGCCAGCAGACCCGGGACAGGGGTCGGCGCGGGATTCCACGAGCAGTACTTC.

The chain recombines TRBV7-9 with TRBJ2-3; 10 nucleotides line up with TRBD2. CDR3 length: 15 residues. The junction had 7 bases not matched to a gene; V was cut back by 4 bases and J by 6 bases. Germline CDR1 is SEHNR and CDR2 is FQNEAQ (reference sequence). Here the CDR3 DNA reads TGTGCCAGCAGCTCTTCTAGCGGGAGTGGGGATACGCAGTATTTT. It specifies CASSSSSGSGDTQYF.

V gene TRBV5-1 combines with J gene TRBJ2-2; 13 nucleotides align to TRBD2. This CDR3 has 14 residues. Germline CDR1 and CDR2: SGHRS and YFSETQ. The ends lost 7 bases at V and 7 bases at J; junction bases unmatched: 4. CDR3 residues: CASAGLAGDGELFF. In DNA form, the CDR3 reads TGCGCCAGCGCCGGACTAGCGGGGGACGGGGAGCTGTTTTTT.

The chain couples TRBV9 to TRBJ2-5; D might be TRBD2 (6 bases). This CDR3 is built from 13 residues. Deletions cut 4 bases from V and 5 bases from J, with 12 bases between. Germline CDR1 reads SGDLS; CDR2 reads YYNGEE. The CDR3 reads CASSPAGGETQYF. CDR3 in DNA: TGTGCCAGCAGCCCAGCTGGGGGGGAGACCCAGTACTTC. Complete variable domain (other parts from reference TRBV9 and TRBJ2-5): DSGVTQTPKHLITATGQRVTLRCSPRSGDLSVYWYQQSLDQGLQFLIQYYNGEERAKGNILERFSAQQFPDLHSELNLSSLELGDSALYFCASSPAGGETQYFGPGTRLLVL.

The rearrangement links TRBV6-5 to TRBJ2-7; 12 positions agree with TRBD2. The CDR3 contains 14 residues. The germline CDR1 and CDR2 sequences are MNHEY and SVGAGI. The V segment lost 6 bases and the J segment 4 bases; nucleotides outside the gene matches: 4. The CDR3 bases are TGTGCCAGCAGGCTAGCGGGGGGGAATTACGAGCAGTACTTC. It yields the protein CASRLAGGNYEQYF.

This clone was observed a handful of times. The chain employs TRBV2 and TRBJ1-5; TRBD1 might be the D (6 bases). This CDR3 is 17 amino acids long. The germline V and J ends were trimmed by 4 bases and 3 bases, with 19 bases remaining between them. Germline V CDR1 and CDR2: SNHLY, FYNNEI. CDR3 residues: CASSVKQGRPDNQPQHF. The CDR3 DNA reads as TGTGCCAGCAGTGTAAAACAGGGCCGCCCCGACAATCAGCCCCAGCATTTT.

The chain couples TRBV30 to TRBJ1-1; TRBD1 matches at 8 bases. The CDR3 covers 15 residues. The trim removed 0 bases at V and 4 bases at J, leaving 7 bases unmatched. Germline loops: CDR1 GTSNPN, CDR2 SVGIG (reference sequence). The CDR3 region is CAWSVSRQGRTEAFF. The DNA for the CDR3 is TGTGCCTGGAGTGTCAGCCGACAGGGGCGCACTGAAGCTTTCTTT.

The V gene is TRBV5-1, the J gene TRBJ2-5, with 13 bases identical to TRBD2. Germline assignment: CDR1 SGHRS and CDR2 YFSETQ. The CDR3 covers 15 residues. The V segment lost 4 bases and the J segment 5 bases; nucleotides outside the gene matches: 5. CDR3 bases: TGCGCCAGCAGCACTAGCGGGGGGGGCCGTGAGACCCAGTACTTC. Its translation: CASSTSGGGRETQYF.

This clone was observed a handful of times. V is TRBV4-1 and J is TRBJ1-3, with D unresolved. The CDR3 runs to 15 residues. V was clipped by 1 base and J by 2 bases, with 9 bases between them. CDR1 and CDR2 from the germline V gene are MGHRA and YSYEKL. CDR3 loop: CASSQVLGAGNTIYF. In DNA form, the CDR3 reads TGCGCCAGCAGCCAAGTCCTCGGGGCTGGAAACACCATATATTTT.

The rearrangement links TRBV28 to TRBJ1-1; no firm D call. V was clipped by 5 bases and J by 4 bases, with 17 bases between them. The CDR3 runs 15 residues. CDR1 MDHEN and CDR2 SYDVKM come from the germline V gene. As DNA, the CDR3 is TGTGCCAGCAGTCTAGGTGGGGTGCGGGGCACTGAAGCTTTCTTT. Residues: CASSLGGVRGTEAFF.

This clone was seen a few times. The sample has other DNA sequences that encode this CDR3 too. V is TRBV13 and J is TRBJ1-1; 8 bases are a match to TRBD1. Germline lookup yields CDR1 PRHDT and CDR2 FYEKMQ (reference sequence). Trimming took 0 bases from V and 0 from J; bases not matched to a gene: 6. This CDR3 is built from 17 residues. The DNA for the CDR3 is TGTGCCAGCAGCTTAGGGCAGGGGGCGGACATGAACACTGAAGCTTTCTTT. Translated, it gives CASSLGQGADMNTEAFF.